The T cell receptor beta chain described here comes from a study of cytomegalovirus exposure and HLA in healthy donors. Notes on the study in general: Fewer N-insertions than the approximately 680-donor mean were reportedly shown by an Asian-associated ancestry cluster in a later analysis. Highly shared sequence variants in one cluster were likely a sequencing artifact.

There are a few counts of this clone. The target antigen is unknown. This CDR3 spans 15 amino acids. V lost 0 bases to trimming and J lost 4 bases; unmatched junction nucleotides: 4. Per germline, CDR1 SGHTA and CDR2 FQGTGA. Primers: 60 Vbeta forward and 13 Jbeta reverse. Measured with immunoSEQ multiplex PCR; TCRdb has only the in-frame clones, and not every one. The sample consists of about 140,000 clones, roughly 80% of them appearing once. The chain combines TRBV7-3 with TRBJ2-3; 7 positions agree with TRBD1. Specimen: PBMCs. The sequence derives from a male donor in good health and CMV-seronegative. The CDR3 nucleotides read TGTGCCAGCAGCTTAACAACAGGGGTGGCAGATACGCAGTATTTT. Protein: CASSLTTGVADTQYF.